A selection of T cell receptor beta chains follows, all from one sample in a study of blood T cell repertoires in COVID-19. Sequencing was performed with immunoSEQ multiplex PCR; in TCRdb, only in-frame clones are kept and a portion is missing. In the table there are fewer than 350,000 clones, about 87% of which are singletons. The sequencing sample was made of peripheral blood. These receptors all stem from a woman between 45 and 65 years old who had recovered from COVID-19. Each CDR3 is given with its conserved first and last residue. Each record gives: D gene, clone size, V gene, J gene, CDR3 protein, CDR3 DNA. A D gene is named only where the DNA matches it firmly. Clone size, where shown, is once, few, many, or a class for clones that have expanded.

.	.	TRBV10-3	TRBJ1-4	CAISETGSEKLFF	TGTGCCATCAGTGAAACAGGGTCTGAAAAACTGTTTTTT
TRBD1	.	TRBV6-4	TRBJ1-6	CASSRGPDNSPLHF	TGTGCCAGCTCCAGGGGGCCAGATAATTCACCCCTCCACTTT
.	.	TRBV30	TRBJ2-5	CAWSSGQETQYF	TGTGCCTGGAGCTCAGGGCAAGAGACCCAGTACTTC
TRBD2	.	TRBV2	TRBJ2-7	CASSGTGLAGVEQYF	TGTGCCAGCAGTGGTACTGGGCTAGCGGGAGTTGAGCAGTACTTC
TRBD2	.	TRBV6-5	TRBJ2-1	CASSFATSGAYNEQFF	TGTGCCAGCAGTTTTGCGACTAGCGGAGCCTACAATGAGCAGTTCTTC
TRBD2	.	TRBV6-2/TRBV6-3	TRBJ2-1	CASSSQVAGVLNEQFF	TGTGCCAGCAGCTCCCAGGTAGCGGGAGTTCTCAATGAGCAGTTCTTC
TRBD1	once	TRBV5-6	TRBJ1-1	CASSRRGVNTEAFF	TGTGCCAGCAGCCGCAGGGGGGTGAACACTGAAGCTTTCTTT
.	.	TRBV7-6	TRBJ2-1	CASSLVSSGLTGEQFF	TGTGCCAGCAGCTTAGTGTCTAGCGGCCTTACAGGGGAGCAGTTCTTC
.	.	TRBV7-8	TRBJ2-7	CASSSQGSSYEQYF	TGTGCCAGCAGCTCACAGGGCTCCTCCTACGAGCAGTACTTC
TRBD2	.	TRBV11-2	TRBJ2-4	CASSSGTSGRMNIQYF	TGTGCCAGCAGCTCTGGGACTAGCGGGAGGATGAACATTCAGTACTTC
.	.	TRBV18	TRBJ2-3	CASSPTILTGRHTDTQYF	TGTGCCAGCTCACCGACAATTTTGACAGGCCGTCACACAGATACGCAGTATTTT
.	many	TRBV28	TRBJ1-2	CASSNYDYGYTF	TGTGCCAGCAGTAATTATGACTATGGCTACACCTTC
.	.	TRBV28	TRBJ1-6	CASKRSISPLHF	TGTGCCAGCAAGCGGAGTATTTCACCCCTCCACTTT
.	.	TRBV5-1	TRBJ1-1	CASSVYARGDTEAFF	TGCGCCAGCAGCGTGTATGCCCGCGGGGACACTGAAGCTTTCTTT
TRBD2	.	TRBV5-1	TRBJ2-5	CASSYRLAQYQETQYF	TGCGCCAGCAGTTACCGACTAGCCCAGTACCAAGAGACCCAGTACTTC
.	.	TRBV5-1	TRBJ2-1	CASSPGGGEPTGFF	TGCGCCAGCAGCCCTGGAGGTGGCGAGCCAACGGGGTTCTTC
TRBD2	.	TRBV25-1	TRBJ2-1	CASSSMVAGGHNEQFF	TGTGCCAGCAGTTCTATGGTAGCGGGAGGCCACAATGAGCAGTTCTTC
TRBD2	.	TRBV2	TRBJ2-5	CASRRSSGVMETQYF	TGTGCCAGCAGAAGGAGTAGCGGGGTGATGGAGACCCAGTACTTC
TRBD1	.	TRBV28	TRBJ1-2	CASSSLSTGLRGYTF	TGTGCCAGCAGTTCCTTATCGACAGGGCTCCGGGGCTACACCTTC
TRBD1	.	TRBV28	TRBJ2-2	CASVLDRAGELFF	TGTGCCAGCGTCTTAGACAGGGCCGGGGAGCTGTTTTTT
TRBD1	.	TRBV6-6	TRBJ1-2	CASTSQRAGGHGYTF	TGTGCCAGCACCTCCCAAAGAGCAGGGGGCCATGGCTACACCTTC
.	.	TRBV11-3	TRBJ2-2	CASSFRGGSTGELFF	TGTGCCAGCAGCTTCAGAGGAGGGTCTACCGGGGAGCTGTTTTTT
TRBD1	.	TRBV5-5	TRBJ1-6	CASGYGRGQDSPLHF	TGTGCCAGCGGGTATGGCCGTGGACAGGATTCACCCCTCCACTTT
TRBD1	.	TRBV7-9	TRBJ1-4	CASSVGQSSREKLFF	TGTGCCAGCAGCGTGGGACAGAGTTCTCGGGAAAAACTGTTTTTT
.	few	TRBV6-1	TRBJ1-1	CASSEGRPSRF	TGTGCCAGCAGTGAGGGCAGGCCCTCCCGTTTT
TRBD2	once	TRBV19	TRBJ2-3	CASSIFLAGASRDTQYF	TGTGCCAGTAGTATTTTTTTAGCGGGGGCCTCCCGAGATACGCAGTATTTT
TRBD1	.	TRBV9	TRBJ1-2	CASSDRGSDGYTF	TGTGCCAGCAGCGACAGGGGTTCGGATGGCTACACCTTC